The entry below gives a single T cell receptor beta chain sequence along with its context. In the study's own analysis: Amplification of reference gene primers was used by the study to estimate nucleated cell counts. Clones were read by immunoSEQ multiplex PCR, and TCRdb kept only the in-frame ones, dropping some. The DNA gave D and trimming, while V, J and clone size come from that table. This table holds 200,000 to 250,000 clones, 85% to 90% found once. It was during active infection that Seattle patients were enrolled and then longitudinally followed. The data originate from a study of blood T cell repertoires in COVID-19. Study-wide context: PBMCs, B-cell-depleted T cells, or T cells were the source of the cDNA or gDNA that made up the material.

This CDR3 comprises 13 residues. V shed 5 bases and J 7 bases; nucleotides not matched to a gene: 6. Germline V gives CDR1 SGHVS, CDR2 FNYEAQ. The TCR was taken from a man aged 25 to 40 with COVID-19, enrolled during active disease. The chain recombines TRBV7-6 with TRBJ1-1; the match to TRBD1 covers 8 bases. The source material was peripheral blood. The CDR3 DNA reads as TGTGCCAGCAGCATCACCGACAGGGGTGAAGCTTTCTTT. This encodes CASSITDRGEAFF.